What follows are 25 T cell receptor beta chains derived from one specimen sequenced in a study of T cells in women clearing cervical HPV infection. Profiled with immunoSEQ multiplex PCR; TCRdb holds only in-frame clones, not every one. The sample table includes tens of thousands of clones. The sequenced sample was blood buffy coat. These receptors came from a woman between 18 and 75 years old with a cervical HPV16 infection that either progressed to CIN3+ or cleared (not recorded which).

Worth noting for this clone: The read ends 3 residues shy of where the CDR3 ends; the end is completed using the germline J gene. The rearrangement joins TRBV7-9 to TRBJ2-7, with TRBD2 matching over 10 bases. V was clipped by 5 bases and J by 3 bases; unmatched bases: 4. The CDR3 has 14 residues. Germline-derived CDR1 and CDR2 are SEHNR and FQNEAQ (reference sequence). CDR3 DNA, as far as it was read: TGTGCCAGCAGCGCATCTAGCGGGAGCTACGAG. Encoded protein: CASSASSGSYE. The entire CDR3 protein reads CASSASSGSYEQYF.

On this clone itself: The read ends 3 residues early relative to the CDR3; the germline J gene fills the gap. This chain connects TRBV2 to TRBJ1-4; D might be TRBD1 (5 bases). Trimming removed 6 bases at V and 4 bases at J, with 9 bases between. The length of the CDR3 is 13 residues. CDR1 is SNHLY and CDR2 is FYNNEI in the germline V gene. The covered CDR3 bases are TGTGCCAGCAGGCCGGGGGTTAATGAAAAA. It translates to CASRPGVNEK. In full, the CDR3 is CASRPGVNEKLFF.

A note on this clone: The DNA ends 3 residues before the CDR3 does, and the rest of the CDR3 is filled in from the germline J gene. This chain uses TRBV19 with TRBJ1-2; possibly TRBD1 for D (5 bases). CDR1 and CDR2 (germline): LNHDA, SQIVND (reference sequence). The CDR3 consists of 14 residues. The CDR3 loop reads CAKLTGRDLYDYTF. CDR3 DNA, as far as it was read: TGTGCCAAACTTACCGGCAGGGATCTGTACGAC.

In regard to this clone: The read gets to within 3 residues of the CDR3 end, and the germline J gene fills in the rest. The genes are TRBV20-1 and TRBJ2-5; TRBD2 agrees at 10 bases. The CDR3 contains 14 residues. The junction had 6 bases not matched to a gene; V was cut back by 4 bases and J by 4 bases. Germline values: CDR1 DFQATT, CDR2 SNEGSKA (reference sequence). CDR3 DNA, as far as it was read: TGCAGTGCTAAGGAGCGGGAGGGCCCAGAGACC. It is translated as CSAKEREGPET. The whole CDR3 sequence reads CSAKEREGPETQYF.

This clone shows up as medium-sized by frequency. The read ends 3 residues before the CDR3 terminus; that terminus is restored from the germline J gene. V is TRBV7-9 and J is TRBJ2-3; D gene uncertain. The CDR3 sequence is 13 residues long. The germline V gene encodes CDR1 SEHNR and CDR2 FQNEAQ (reference sequence). The V and J ends lost 7 bases and 2 bases respectively, with 10 bases between them. Here the CDR3 reads CASTEGSTDTQYF. The sequenced part of the CDR3 DNA is TGTGCCAGCACCGAAGGGTCCACAGATACG.

In the case of this clone: The CDR3 end is not reached by the read, which stops 3 residues before it; the germline J gene fills it in. The V gene is TRBV29-1, the J gene TRBJ1-4; weak D call: TRBD1 (5 bases). CDR3 size: 13 residues. Germline V gene data show CDR1 as SQVTM and CDR2 as ANQGSEA. The V and J ends lost 6 bases and 7 bases respectively, with 15 bases between them. The CDR3 loop is CSVRQPGGEKLFF. The CDR3 DNA, read in part, is TGCAGCGTCAGACAGCCGGGCGGTGAAAAA.

As concerns this clone: Read sequence stops 3 residues before the CDR3 end, and the germline J gene provides the missing end. This rearrangement joins TRBV4-2 to TRBJ2-1, with 9 bases matching TRBD2. J was trimmed by 4 bases and V by 0 bases; bases with no gene match: 7. The CDR3 has 17 amino acids. CDR1 and CDR2 from the germline V gene are LGHNA and YNFKEQ. The CDR3 reads CASSQESAAGGYNEQFF. The sequenced CDR3 bases are TGTGCCAGCAGCCAAGAGAGCGCAGCGGGAGGTTACAATGAG.

With regard to this clone: The read is 3 residues too short to cover the CDR3 end, so that end is filled in from the germline J gene. V usage is TRBV2 and J usage is TRBJ1-6, with TRBD1 identical over 7 bases. CDR1 and CDR2 (germline): SNHLY, FYNNEI. Trimming cost V 0 bases and J 9 bases; bases outside gene matches: 5. The CDR3 spans 15 residues. The sequenced CDR3 bases are TGTGCCAGCAGTGAAGCTGTCAGGGGGGCTTCACCC. As protein: CASSEAVRGASP. The whole CDR3 reads CASSEAVRGASPLHF.

On this clone: The read comes to an end 3 residues before the CDR3 does, leaving the germline J gene to fill in the end. This sequence joins TRBV30 and TRBJ1-3; no firm D call. The germline CDR1 and CDR2 sequences are GTSNPN and SVGIG (reference sequence). The length of the CDR3 is 13 residues. V lost 2 bases to trimming and J lost 0 bases, with 5 bases between them. The covered CDR3 bases are TGTGCCTGGAGTCGAGGCTCTGGAAACACC. This sequence encodes CAWSRGSGNT. The whole CDR3 region reads CAWSRGSGNTIYF.

About this clone: The CDR3 end falls 3 residues outside the read, so it is completed with the germline J gene. J is TRBJ1-1 and V is TRBV20-1; 8 nucleotides agree with TRBD1. CDR3 length: 15 residues. V lost 0 bases and J lost 3; bases outside the gene matches: 6. Germline loops: CDR1 DFQATT, CDR2 SNEGSKA (reference sequence). The CDR3 sequence is CSARDTGQGHTEAFF. Partial CDR3 DNA: TGCAGTGCTAGAGACACCGGACAGGGCCACACTGAA.

Concerning this clone: A junction end diverges from the germline sequence, so it may reflect a read error. The read falls 3 residues short of the CDR3 end, and the missing part is taken from the germline J gene. V gene TRBV7-9 combines with J gene TRBJ1-2; possibly TRBD1 for D (6 bases). CDR1 is SEHNR and CDR2 is FQNEAQ in the germline V gene (reference sequence). The CDR3 covers 15 residues. The sequenced part of the CDR3 DNA is TGTGCCAGCAGCGTAGCCGGGACACCGGTAGATGGC. Encoded protein: CASSVAGTPVDG. The whole CDR3 sequence reads CASSVAGTPVDGYTF.

Notes on this clone: The read comes to an end 3 residues before the CDR3 does, leaving the germline J gene to fill in the end. The chain couples TRBV7-9 to TRBJ1-2; 7 bases agree with TRBD1. Per the germline V gene, CDR1 is SEHNR and CDR2 is FQNEAQ (reference sequence). The junction had 6 bases not matched to a gene; V was cut back by 1 base and J by 7 bases. This CDR3 contains 14 residues. CDR3 DNA, as far as it was read: TGTGCCAGCAGCTTAGAAGTCAGGGGGTCTGGC. It codes for CASSLEVRGSG. The entire CDR3 reads CASSLEVRGSGYTF.

With respect to this clone: The DNA ends 3 residues before the CDR3 does, and the rest of the CDR3 is filled in from the germline J gene. This sequence joins TRBV6-1 and TRBJ1-1; 9 nucleotides match TRBD1. Germline V gene lookup returns CDR1 MNHNS and CDR2 SASEGT. The CDR3 spans 13 residues. CDR3 bases read: TGTGCCAGCAGTGAAGGGGGACAGGGTAAA. Translated: CASSEGGQGK. The CDR3 as a whole reads CASSEGGQGKAFF.

Of note for this clone: Read sequence stops 3 residues before the CDR3 end, and the germline J gene provides the missing end. The chain carries TRBV6-4 and TRBJ2-3, with 13 nucleotides matching TRBD2. CDR3 length equals 22 residues. Germline-derived CDR1 and CDR2 are MRHNA and SNTAGT. CDR3 DNA, as far as it was read: TGTGCCAGCAGTGACTGGCTCGTGAGGACTAGCGGGAGCTCCCCACCTATAGAGACG. This translates into CASSDWLVRTSGSSPPIET. The CDR3 in full is CASSDWLVRTSGSSPPIETQYF.

As concerns this clone: From the germline J gene comes the end of the CDR3, since the read stops 3 residues before it. The chain recombines TRBV7-9 with TRBJ2-7, with TRBD1 identical over 7 bases. The germline V gene has CDR1 SEHNR and CDR2 FQNEAQ (reference sequence). The CDR3 contains 14 residues. Trimming cost V 5 bases and J 4 bases; bases outside gene matches: 8. CDR3 DNA, as far as it was read: TGTGCCAGCAGCCCGACAGGGCCCAAATACGAG. This codes for CASSPTGPKYE. The whole CDR3 region reads CASSPTGPKYEQYF.

CDR3 sequence reads: CASSPYPTGRNQPQHF. The sequenced part of the CDR3 DNA is TGTGCCAGTAGTCCCTACCCGACAGGGAGGAATCAGCCC. The chain uses TRBV19 and TRBJ1-5; the match to TRBD1 covers 7 bases. Read coverage stops 3 residues before the CDR3 terminus; the germline J gene supplies the remainder. The germline CDR1 and CDR2 sequences are LNHDA and SQIVND (reference sequence). CDR3 size: 16 residues. Unmatched junction bases numbered 11, after V lost 5 bases and J lost 4 bases. Looking up the rest from reference TRBV19 and TRBJ1-5 gives the full variable domain: DGGITQSPKYLFRKEGQNVTLSCEQNLNHDAMYWYRQDPGQGLRLIYYSQIVNDFQKGDIAEGYSVSREKKESFPLTVTSAQKNPTAFYLCASSPYPTGRNQPQHFGDGTRLSIL.

Worth noting for this clone: The read is 3 residues too short to cover the CDR3 end, so that end is filled in from the germline J gene. The rearrangement links TRBV19 to TRBJ1-5; TRBD1 might be the D (6 bases). The CDR3 is made up of 14 amino acids. Trimming shortened V by 6 bases and J by 7 bases, and 16 bases separated the two germline ends. Germline V gene lookup returns CDR1 LNHDA and CDR2 SQIVND (reference sequence). Incomplete CDR3 DNA: TGTGCCAGTAGGACACGACCGCAGGGGCAGCCC. It encodes CASRTRPQGQP. The whole CDR3 reads CASRTRPQGQPQHF.

Of note for this clone: The sequenced fragment ends 3 residues before the CDR3 boundary, so the rest is inferred from the germline J gene. V usage is TRBV10-2 and J usage is TRBJ2-2; D is possibly TRBD1 (5 bases). In germline, CDR1 is WSHSY, CDR2 SAAADI. CDR3 length equals 16 residues. Trimming shortened V by 6 bases and J by 7 bases, and 21 bases separated the two germline ends. CDR3 amino acids: CASSKIRTDSYGELFF. CDR3 bases read: TGCGCCAGCAGCAAAATCCGAACCGACAGTTACGGGGAG.

Comment on this clone: The read halts 3 residues ahead of the CDR3 end, with the missing end drawn from the germline J gene. The V call is TRBV5-1, the J call TRBJ1-5; perhaps TRBD1 as D (5 bases). CDR1 SGHRS and CDR2 YFSETQ come from the germline V gene. V lost 0 bases to trimming and J lost 7 bases, with 11 bases between them. The CDR3 is 14 residues long. The CDR3 here is CASSLDQGQQPQHF. The CDR3 DNA, read in part, is TGCGCCAGCAGCTTGGACCAGGGCCAGCAGCCC.

Regarding this clone: The read gets to within 3 residues of the CDR3 end, and the germline J gene fills in the rest. The J gene is TRBJ2-4, the V gene TRBV18; D is undetermined. CDR3 length: 16 amino acids. V dropped 0 bases and J dropped 0 bases, with 9 bases sitting between them. Germline assignment: CDR1 KGHSH and CDR2 LQKENI. The sequenced part of the CDR3 DNA is TGTGCCAGCTCACCACCCGGCGACTTAGCCAAAAACATT. Its protein is CASSPPGDLAKNI. The complete CDR3 reads CASSPPGDLAKNIQYF.

Concerning this clone: Coverage ceases 3 residues before the CDR3 finishes, and the germline J gene fills in the end. This chain links TRBV4-2 with TRBJ2-5, with a tentative D call TRBD2 (7 bases). Trimming removed 1 base at V and 5 bases at J, with 20 bases between. The V gene's germline CDR1 is LGHNA and CDR2 YNFKEQ. This CDR3 is 17 amino acids long. CDR3 DNA (partial): TGTGCCAGCAGCCAAGTCGTCAAGGGGGGGGAGCGGGAGACC. It is translated as CASSQVVKGGERET. Given in full, the CDR3 is CASSQVVKGGERETQYF.

Remarks on this clone: The read ends 3 residues before the CDR3 terminus; that terminus is restored from the germline J gene. The chain couples TRBV19 to TRBJ1-6, with unresolved D. Germline V lookup: CDR1 LNHDA, CDR2 SQIVND (reference sequence). This CDR3 has 15 amino acids. The ends were cut back, 3 bases at V and 6 bases at J, with 12 bases in the middle. Incomplete CDR3 DNA: TGTGCCAGTAGTATTTCACCGACACCTAATTCACCC. Amino acid sequence: CASSISPTPNSP. The whole CDR3 region reads CASSISPTPNSPLHF. Combining the CDR3 with reference TRBV19 and TRBJ1-6 gives the whole variable domain DGGITQSPKYLFRKEGQNVTLSCEQNLNHDAMYWYRQDPGQGLRLIYYSQIVNDFQKGDIAEGYSVSREKKESFPLTVTSAQKNPTAFYLCASSISPTPNSPLHFGNGTRLTVT.

As to this clone: Read sequence stops 3 residues before the CDR3 end, and the germline J gene provides the missing end. The chain links TRBV7-8 to TRBJ2-7; tentatively, D is TRBD1 (5 bases). The V end was cut by 5 bases, the J end by 0 bases, with 14 bases between. Per germline, CDR1 SGHVS and CDR2 FQNEAQ. CDR3 length equals 15 residues. This CDR3 reads CASSPRGVTSYEQYF. CDR3 DNA (partial): TGTGCCAGCAGCCCTAGGGGCGTCACCTCCTACGAG.

Note on this clone: From the germline J gene comes the end of the CDR3, since the read stops 3 residues before it. The gene calls are TRBV7-9 and TRBJ1-2; weak D call: TRBD1 (5 bases). There are 15 residues in the CDR3. Germline CDR1 SEHNR, CDR2 FQNEAQ (reference sequence). The CDR3 reads CASSSGLAGYNDYTF. The DNA read from the CDR3 is TGTGCCAGCAGCTCGGGACTAGCGGGTTACAATGAC.

Partial CDR3 DNA: TGTGCCAGCAGTTCCTCTGGGGCAGGGACTCCAAAAAACATT. Translated, it gives CASSSSGAGTPKNI. The whole CDR3 sequence reads CASSSSGAGTPKNIQYF. The J gene is TRBJ2-4, the V gene TRBV6-2 or TRBV6-3; a possible D gene is TRBD2 (6 bases). The CDR3 extends 3 residues past the end of the read, so its final part is completed from the germline J gene. CDR3 size: 17 residues. The germline V gene has CDR1 MNHEY and CDR2 SVGEGT. V lost 4 bases and J lost 4, with 20 bases in between.